A single sample gave rise to the 25 T cell receptor beta chains below, sequenced in a study of cytomegalovirus exposure and HLA in healthy donors. The method was immunoSEQ multiplex PCR; TCRdb's version includes in-frame clones alone and lacks a portion of them. Of approximately 140,000 clones listed, about nine tenths were seen once; the top ten hold about 2.7%. The sequencing sample was made of PBMCs. The receptors were gathered from a man in his late teens or twenties in good health and CMV-seronegative.

This sequence joins TRBV28 and TRBJ2-1; 8 nucleotides line up with TRBD2. This CDR3 spans 16 amino acids. Germline CDR1 MDHEN, CDR2 SYDVKM. J was trimmed by 7 bases and V by 5 bases; bases with no gene match: 13. This CDR3 reads CASSGTGTRGGNEQFF. In DNA, the CDR3 is TGTGCCAGCAGTGGGACCGGGACTAGGGGCGGGAATGAGCAGTTCTTC.

The chain uses TRBV7-9 and TRBJ2-1, with 8 bases that match TRBD2. After removal of 2 bases from V and 3 bases from J, the junction contained 6 bases not matched to a gene. Germline lookup yields CDR1 SEHNR and CDR2 FQNEAQ (reference sequence). The CDR3 is 16 amino acids. CDR3 nucleotides: TGTGCCAGCAGCTTATTTAGGGGACTAGACTACAATGAGCAGTTCTTC. This gives the protein CASSLFRGLDYNEQFF.

This sequence joins TRBV28 and TRBJ2-7, with 9 bases aligning to TRBD2. Germline CDR1 and CDR2: MDHEN and SYDVKM. This CDR3 has 15 residues. Trimming took 6 bases from V and 6 from J; bases not matched to a gene: 12. CDR3 sequence reads: CASSPTSGSSGEQYF. Here the CDR3 DNA reads TGTGCCAGCAGCCCGACTAGCGGAAGTTCTGGCGAGCAGTACTTC.

The rearrangement links TRBV5-6 to TRBJ1-1, with 12 bases identical to TRBD1. The length of the CDR3 is 13 residues. Germline V gives CDR1 SGHDT, CDR2 YYEEEE. J gave up 11 bases and V 5 bases, and 7 bases lay outside the gene matches. In nucleotides, the CDR3 is TGTGCCAGCAGTTCCGGGACAGGGGGCATGGCTTTCTTT. It is translated as CASSSGTGGMAFF.

This clone was seen once. This chain uses TRBV7-2 with TRBJ2-7, with TRBD1 as a possible D gene (5 bases). The CDR3 length is 13 residues. V shed 1 base and J shed 4 bases, with 8 bases lying between them. The germline gives CDR1 SGHTA, CDR2 FQGNSA. Here the CDR3 reads CASSLGRVYEQYF. The DNA of the CDR3 is TGTGCCAGCAGCTTAGGCAGGGTGTACGAGCAGTACTTC.

This sequence joins TRBV19 and TRBJ1-2; D is perhaps TRBD1 (6 bases). This CDR3 has 13 amino acids. Trimming took 7 bases from V and 2 from J, leaving 11 bases between them. From germline, CDR1 is LNHDA and CDR2 SQIVND (reference sequence). This chain's CDR3 is CASIGTPNYGYTF. The CDR3 region has the DNA TGTGCCAGTATTGGGACACCCAACTATGGCTACACCTTC.

The chain recombines TRBV5-5 with TRBJ2-5; 12 bases map to TRBD2. V was pared by 1 base and J by 2 bases, with 9 bases of the junction left unmatched. The CDR3 runs to 18 residues. Germline V lookup: CDR1 SGHKS, CDR2 YYEKEE (reference sequence). The chain's CDR3 is CASSLLLTSGSGQETQYF. In DNA, the CDR3 is TGTGCCAGCAGCTTGCTCCTGACTAGCGGGAGTGGGCAAGAGACCCAGTACTTC.

The chain has TRBV11-2 and TRBJ1-2; D not certain. The germline gives CDR1 SGHAT, CDR2 FQNNGV. V dropped 5 bases and J dropped 1 base, with 5 bases sitting between them. This CDR3 region has 12 residues. The CDR3 DNA follows: TGTGCCAGCAGCCATTTTAACTATGGCTACACCTTC. Encoded protein: CASSHFNYGYTF.

The sample holds one count of this clone. The chain is built from TRBV11-2 and TRBJ2-1; 7 bases are shared with TRBD1. CDR3 length: 15 amino acids. CDR1 and CDR2 (germline): SGHAT, FQNNGV. The V and J ends lost 1 base and 9 bases, in that order; junction bases with no gene match: 9. In DNA, the CDR3 is TGTGCCAGCAGCTTAGGACCAGGGGGTTTAGGTGAGCAGTTCTTC. Residues: CASSLGPGGLGEQFF. The variable domain in full, with the rest retrieved from reference TRBV11-2 and TRBJ2-1, is EAGVAQSPRYKIIEKRQSVAFWCNPISGHATLYWYQQILGQGPKLLIQFQNNGVVDDSQLPKDRFSAERLKGVDSTLKIQPAKLEDSAVYLCASSLGPGGLGEQFFGPGTRLTVL.

The rearrangement uses TRBV28 and TRBJ2-1; weak D call: TRBD1 (6 bases). This CDR3 contains 15 residues. The ends were cut back, 5 bases at V and 8 bases at J, with 19 bases in the middle. In germline, CDR1 is MDHEN, CDR2 SYDVKM. The CDR3: CASSPPDSWGHEQFF. The CDR3 region has the DNA TGTGCCAGCAGTCCCCCGGACAGCTGGGGTCATGAGCAGTTCTTC.

V and J are TRBV5-1 and TRBJ2-3; D unresolved. V gave up 9 bases and J gave up 2 bases, with 19 bases separating them. The CDR3 totals 15 residues. Germline V lookup: CDR1 SGHRS, CDR2 YFSETQ. The CDR3 reads CATKRYRADTDTQYF. The CDR3 nucleotides read TGCGCCACCAAGAGGTATCGCGCAGACACAGATACGCAGTATTTT.

This clone has only one observation. The chain couples TRBV7-7 to TRBJ2-1; 8 bases fit TRBD2. The length of the CDR3 is 14 residues. V gave up 5 bases and J gave up 8 bases; unmatched junction bases: 8. Germline lookup yields CDR1 SSHAT and CDR2 FNYEAQ (reference sequence). The CDR3 reads CASSPGLAKDEQFF. The CDR3 nucleotides are TGTGCCAGCAGCCCAGGACTAGCCAAGGATGAGCAGTTCTTC. The full variable domain, its missing parts supplied by reference TRBV7-7 and TRBJ2-1, is GAGVSQSPRYKVTKRGQDVTLRCDPISSHATLYWYQQALGQGPEFLTYFNYEAQPDKSGLPSDRFSAERPEGSISTLTIQRTEQRDSAMYRCASSPGLAKDEQFFGPGTRLTVL.

In its sample, this clone was seen once. The CDR3 bases are TGTGCCAGCAGCGAGACTTCCTCCTACAATGAGCAGTTCTTC. It encodes CASSETSSYNEQFF. The genes are TRBV5-4 and TRBJ2-1; D ambiguous. V lost 4 bases and J lost 0, with 8 bases in between. Germline V gene lookup returns CDR1 SGHNT and CDR2 YYREEE (reference sequence). The CDR3 is made up of 14 amino acids.

This clone was counted between two and nine times. The rearrangement uses TRBV7-9 and TRBJ2-2; TRBD1 matches at 8 bases. V dropped 5 bases and J dropped 2; count of bases not matched to a gene: 4. This CDR3 region has 15 residues. Germline assignment: CDR1 SEHNR and CDR2 FQNEAQ (reference sequence). The CDR3 DNA follows: TGTGCCAGCAGCCACCCAGGGGGCAACACCGGGGAGCTGTTTTTT. Its protein product is CASSHPGGNTGELFF.

The rearrangement links TRBV10-3 to TRBJ2-5; D gene unclear. CDR1 and CDR2 (germline): ENHRY, SYGVKD. The V end was cut by 10 bases, the J end by 1 base, with 19 bases between. The CDR3 consists of 15 residues. The CDR3 is CATLGSFAAQETQYF. DNA of the CDR3: TGTGCCACGTTGGGCAGCTTCGCTGCCCAAGAGACCCAGTACTTC.

In regard to this clone: One end of the junction fails to match germline, which may point to a read error. This chain joins TRBV6-5 and TRBJ1-1, with TRBD1 matching over 8 bases. The length of the CDR3 is 14 residues. Germline V gene lookup returns CDR1 MNHEY and CDR2 SVGAGI. The CDR3 DNA reads as TGTGCCGGCAGCCGCACAGGGGGGAACACTGAAGCTTTCTTT. Its protein is CAGSRTGGNTEAFF.

This chain connects TRBV7-2 to TRBJ2-5, with no clear D. This CDR3 contains 17 residues. Germline V gene lookup returns CDR1 SGHTA and CDR2 FQGNSA. The germline V and J ends were trimmed by 5 bases and 2 bases, with 21 bases remaining between them. DNA of the CDR3: TGTGCCAGCAGCCCAACCCTCCTTTTCGGTCGTCAAGAGACCCAGTACTTC. It specifies CASSPTLLFGRQETQYF.

CDR3 amino acids: CASRGQHYNANLMNTEAFF. CDR3 DNA: TGCGCCAGCAGGGGCCAGCATTATAATGCTAATCTCATGAACACTGAAGCTTTCTTT. The chain uses TRBV5-1 and TRBJ1-1; no firm D call. The CDR3 consists of 19 residues. Germline values: CDR1 SGHRS, CDR2 YFSETQ. Trimming took 5 bases from V and 0 from J, leaving 26 bases between them.

The chain has TRBV9 and TRBJ2-7; 7 nucleotides align to TRBD2. The CDR3 covers 15 residues. V was clipped by 0 bases and J by 3 bases; unmatched bases: 6. Germline assignment: CDR1 SGDLS and CDR2 YYNGEE. In nucleotides, the CDR3 is TGTGCCAGCAGCGTAGGAACAGCGGGAATCTACGAGCAGTACTTC. Its translation: CASSVGTAGIYEQYF.

This chain links TRBV6-1 with TRBJ2-1; possibly TRBD2 for D (6 bases). The germline V and J ends were trimmed by 10 bases and 5 bases, with 15 bases remaining between them. Per germline, CDR1 MNHNS and CDR2 SASEGT. This CDR3 is built from 13 residues. CDR3 region: CANARDSHNEQFF. CDR3 nucleotide sequence: TGTGCCAACGCCCGGGACTCACACAATGAGCAGTTCTTC.

The chain carries TRBV6-5 and TRBJ1-1; no clear D. CDR1 is MNHEY and CDR2 is SVGAGI in the germline V gene. V lost 8 bases to trimming and J lost 2 bases, with 12 bases between them. The CDR3 contains 13 residues. Here the CDR3 DNA reads TGTGCCAGCTCCGCCACATTCAACACTGAAGCTTTCTTT. This translates into CASSATFNTEAFF.

The rearrangement uses TRBV28 and TRBJ2-7; the match to TRBD2 covers 7 bases. The germline CDR1 and CDR2 sequences are MDHEN and SYDVKM. V lost 3 bases and J lost 1; bases outside the gene matches: 9. The CDR3 is 16 amino acids. DNA of the CDR3: TGTGCCAGCAGTTTGATGACACTAGCGAGTTCCTACGAGCAGTACTTC. This sequence encodes CASSLMTLASSYEQYF.

The gene calls are TRBV18 and TRBJ2-1; 8 bases map to TRBD1. After removal of 2 bases from V and 0 bases from J, the junction contained 15 bases not matched to a gene. The CDR3 has 20 amino acids. CDR1 KGHSH and CDR2 LQKENI come from the germline V gene. The CDR3 DNA reads TGTGCCAGCTCACCAGTCGGTGCTACAGGGGGTTCGAGCTCCTACAATGAGCAGTTCTTC. As protein: CASSPVGATGGSSSYNEQFF. Full variable domain (outside the CDR3, taken from reference TRBV18 and TRBJ2-1): NAGVMQNPRHLVRRRGQEARLRCSPMKGHSHVYWYRQLPEEGLKFMVYLQKENIIDESGMPKERFSAEFPKEGPSILRIQQVVRGDSAAYFCASSPVGATGGSSSYNEQFFGPGTRLTVL.

This chain uses TRBV7-6 with TRBJ2-4; 9 nucleotides agree with TRBD1. The V and J ends lost 5 bases and 6 bases, in that order; junction bases with no gene match: 14. Germline CDR1 reads SGHVS; CDR2 reads FNYEAQ. This CDR3 contains 17 residues. The CDR3 DNA follows: TGTGCCAGCAGCCTCTCCCAAGGACAGGGGTGGGGAAACATTCAGTACTTC. This translates into CASSLSQGQGWGNIQYF.

The table lists this clone with a few counts. The J gene is TRBJ2-7, the V gene TRBV6-5; D possibly corresponds to TRBD1 (6 bases). Germline V CDR1 and CDR2: MNHEY, SVGAGI. The V end was cut by 4 bases, the J end by 1 base, with 11 bases between. The CDR3 spans 14 residues. CDR3 in DNA: TGTGCCAGCAGTTCCCGGGACAAGTCCTACGAGCAGTACTTC. Translated, it gives CASSSRDKSYEQYF.